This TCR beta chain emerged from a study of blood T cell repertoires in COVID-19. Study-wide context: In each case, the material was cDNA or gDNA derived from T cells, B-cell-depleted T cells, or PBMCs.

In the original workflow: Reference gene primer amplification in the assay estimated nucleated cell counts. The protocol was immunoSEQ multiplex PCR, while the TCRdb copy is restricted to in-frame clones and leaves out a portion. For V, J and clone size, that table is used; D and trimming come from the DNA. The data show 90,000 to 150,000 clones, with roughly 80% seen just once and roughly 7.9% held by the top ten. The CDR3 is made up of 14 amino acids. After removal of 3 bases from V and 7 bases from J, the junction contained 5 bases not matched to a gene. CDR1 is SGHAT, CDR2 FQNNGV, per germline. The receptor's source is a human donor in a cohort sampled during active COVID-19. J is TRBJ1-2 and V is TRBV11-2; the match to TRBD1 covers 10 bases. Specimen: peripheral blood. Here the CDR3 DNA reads TGTGCCAGCAGCTTCGGGACAGGGGAACTTGGCTACACCTTC. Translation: CASSFGTGELGYTF.